This T cell receptor (beta chain) was retrieved from a study of CD8 T cells in Susac syndrome. General study results and limits: Individuals included in the TCR sequencing and HLA analysis were acknowledged by the study to be relatively few in number.

Reverse transcription of roughly 0.45 to 1 ug RNA was carried out with random hexamers. Multiplex immunoSEQ PCR targeted 54 Vbeta and 13 Jbeta TCR beta segments. In TCRdb, the immunoSEQ multiplex PCR reads were re-called with MiXCR into one record per CDR3 protein. The data contain 170,000 or so distinct CDR3 sequences, about 95% of them singletons. Points on this clonotype: The antigen is unknown.

The multiple sclerosis control group comprised treatment-naive patients with stable or active relapsing-remitting disease. Negative isolation yielded CD4+ and CD8+ T cells, and FACS enriched TEMRA cells. This CDR3 has 13 amino acids. The ends were cut back, 6 bases at V and 1 base at J, with 9 bases in the middle. The clonotype comes from a human donor with multiple sclerosis. Sequencing was done on a sample of CD8+ T cells from PBMCs. The J gene is TRBJ1-1, the V gene TRBV12-3 or TRBV12-4; perhaps TRBD1 as D (5 bases). CDR3: CASRVDRNTEAFF. CDR3 in DNA: TGTGCCAGCAGGGTAGACAGGAACACTGAAGCTTTCTTT.